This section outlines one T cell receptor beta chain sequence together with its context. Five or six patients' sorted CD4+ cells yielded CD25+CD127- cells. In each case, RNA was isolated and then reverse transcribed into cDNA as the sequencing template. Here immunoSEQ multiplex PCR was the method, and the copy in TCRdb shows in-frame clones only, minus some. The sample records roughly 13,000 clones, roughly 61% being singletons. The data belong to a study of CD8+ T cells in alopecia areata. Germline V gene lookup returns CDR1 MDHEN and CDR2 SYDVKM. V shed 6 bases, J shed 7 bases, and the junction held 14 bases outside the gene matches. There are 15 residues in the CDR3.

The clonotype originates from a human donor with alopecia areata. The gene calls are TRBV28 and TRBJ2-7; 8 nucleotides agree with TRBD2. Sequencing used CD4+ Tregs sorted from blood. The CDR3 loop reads CASSLPEAGGGEQYF. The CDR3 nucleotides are TGTGCCAGCAGCCTGCCAGAGGCGGGAGGAGGGGAGCAGTACTTC.